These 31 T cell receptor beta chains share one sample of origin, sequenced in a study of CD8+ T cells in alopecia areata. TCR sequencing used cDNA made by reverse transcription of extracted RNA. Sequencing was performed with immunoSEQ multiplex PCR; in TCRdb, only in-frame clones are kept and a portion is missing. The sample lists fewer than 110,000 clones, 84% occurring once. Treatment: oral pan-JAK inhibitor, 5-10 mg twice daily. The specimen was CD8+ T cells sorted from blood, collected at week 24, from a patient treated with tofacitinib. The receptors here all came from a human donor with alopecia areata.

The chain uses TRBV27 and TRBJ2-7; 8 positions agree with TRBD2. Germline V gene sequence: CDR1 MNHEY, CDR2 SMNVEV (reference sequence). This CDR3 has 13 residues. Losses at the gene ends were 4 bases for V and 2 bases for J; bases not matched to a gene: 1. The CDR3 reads CASSSGGPYEQYF. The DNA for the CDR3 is TGTGCCAGCAGTTCGGGGGGGCCCTACGAGCAGTACTTC.

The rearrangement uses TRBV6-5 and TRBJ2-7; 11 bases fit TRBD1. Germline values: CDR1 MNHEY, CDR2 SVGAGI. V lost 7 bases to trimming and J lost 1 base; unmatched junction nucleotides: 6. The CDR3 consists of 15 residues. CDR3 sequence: CASTWGTGGSYEQYF. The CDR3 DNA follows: TGTGCCAGCACCTGGGGGACAGGGGGTTCCTACGAGCAGTACTTC.

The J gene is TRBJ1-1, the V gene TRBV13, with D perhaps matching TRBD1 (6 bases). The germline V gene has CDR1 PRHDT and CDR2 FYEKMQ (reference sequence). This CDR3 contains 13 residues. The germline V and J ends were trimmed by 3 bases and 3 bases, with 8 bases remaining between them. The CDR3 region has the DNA TGTGCCAGCAGCTTCGAGGGGGACACTGAAGCTTTCTTT. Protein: CASSFEGDTEAFF.

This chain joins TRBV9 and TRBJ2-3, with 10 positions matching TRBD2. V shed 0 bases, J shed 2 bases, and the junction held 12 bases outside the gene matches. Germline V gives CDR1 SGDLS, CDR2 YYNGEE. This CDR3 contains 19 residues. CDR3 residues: CASSVEGLAGAGATDTQYF. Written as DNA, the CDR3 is TGTGCCAGCAGCGTAGAGGGTCTAGCGGGGGCGGGGGCCACAGATACGCAGTATTTT. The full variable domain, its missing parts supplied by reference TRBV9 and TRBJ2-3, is DSGVTQTPKHLITATGQRVTLRCSPRSGDLSVYWYQQSLDQGLQFLIQYYNGEERAKGNILERFSAQQFPDLHSELNLSSLELGDSALYFCASSVEGLAGAGATDTQYFGPGTRLTVL.

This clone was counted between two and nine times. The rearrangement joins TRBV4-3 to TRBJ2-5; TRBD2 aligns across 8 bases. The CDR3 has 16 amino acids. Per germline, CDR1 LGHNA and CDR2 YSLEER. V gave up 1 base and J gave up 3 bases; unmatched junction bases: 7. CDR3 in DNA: TGCGCCAGCAGCCAAGCCTGGACTAGCTGGGAAGAGACCCAGTACTTC. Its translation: CASSQAWTSWEETQYF.

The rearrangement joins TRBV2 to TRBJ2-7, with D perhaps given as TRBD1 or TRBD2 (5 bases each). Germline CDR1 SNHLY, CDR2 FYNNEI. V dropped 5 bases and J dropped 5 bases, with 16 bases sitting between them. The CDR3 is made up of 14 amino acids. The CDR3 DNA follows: TGTGCCAGCAGTTATAGACAGTGGGGGAACGAGCAGTACTTC. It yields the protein CASSYRQWGNEQYF.

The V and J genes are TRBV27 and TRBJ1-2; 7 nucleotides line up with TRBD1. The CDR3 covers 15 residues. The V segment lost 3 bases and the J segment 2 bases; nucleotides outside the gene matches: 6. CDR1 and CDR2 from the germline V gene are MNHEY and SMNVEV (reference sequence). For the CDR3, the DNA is TGTGCCAGCAGTTTGTCCGGGACAGCAAACTATGGCTACACCTTC. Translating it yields CASSLSGTANYGYTF.

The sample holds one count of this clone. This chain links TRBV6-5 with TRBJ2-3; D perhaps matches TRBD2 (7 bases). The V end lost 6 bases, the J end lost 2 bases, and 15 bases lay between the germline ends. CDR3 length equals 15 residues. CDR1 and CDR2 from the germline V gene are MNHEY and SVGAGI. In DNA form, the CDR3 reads TGTGCCAGCAGCCCCCTGGGGGGGCCCACAGATACGCAGTATTTT. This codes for CASSPLGGPTDTQYF.

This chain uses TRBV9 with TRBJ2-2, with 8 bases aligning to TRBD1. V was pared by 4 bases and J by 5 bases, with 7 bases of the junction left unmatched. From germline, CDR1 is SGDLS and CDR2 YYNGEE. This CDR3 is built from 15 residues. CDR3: CASSTLGQDTGELFF. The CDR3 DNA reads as TGTGCCAGCAGCACGCTGGGACAGGATACCGGGGAGCTGTTTTTT.

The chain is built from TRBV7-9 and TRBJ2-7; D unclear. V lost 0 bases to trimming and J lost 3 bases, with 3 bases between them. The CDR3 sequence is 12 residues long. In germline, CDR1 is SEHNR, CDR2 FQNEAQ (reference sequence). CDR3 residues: CASSLADYEQYF. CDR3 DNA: TGTGCCAGCAGCTTAGCTGACTACGAGCAGTACTTC.

The CDR3 spells CSVASTGELFF. CDR3 nucleotide sequence: TGCAGCGTTGCGTCTACCGGGGAGCTGTTTTTT. The rearrangement uses TRBV29-1 and TRBJ2-2; no definite D call. Germline V lookup: CDR1 SQVTM, CDR2 ANQGSEA. The CDR3 contains 11 residues. Trimming stripped 4 bases from V and 5 bases from J, with 5 bases between.

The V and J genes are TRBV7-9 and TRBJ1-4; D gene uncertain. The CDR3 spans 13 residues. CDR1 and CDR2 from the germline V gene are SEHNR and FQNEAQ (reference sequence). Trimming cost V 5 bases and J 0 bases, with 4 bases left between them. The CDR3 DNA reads TGTGCCAGCAGCGCCGCAACTAATGAAAAACTGTTTTTT. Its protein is CASSAATNEKLFF.

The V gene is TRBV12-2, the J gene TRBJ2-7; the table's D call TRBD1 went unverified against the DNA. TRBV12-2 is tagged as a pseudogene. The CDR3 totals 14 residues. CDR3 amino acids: CASRYHREPYEQYF. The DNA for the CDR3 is TGTGCAAGTCGCTATCACAGGGAGCCCTACGAGCAGTACTTC.

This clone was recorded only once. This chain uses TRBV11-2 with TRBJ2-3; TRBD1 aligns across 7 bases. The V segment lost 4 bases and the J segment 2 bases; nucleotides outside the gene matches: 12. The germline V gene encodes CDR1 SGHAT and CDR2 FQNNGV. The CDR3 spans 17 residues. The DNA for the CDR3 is TGTGCCAGCAGCTCCCATGTCGGACAGGCCTTCACAGATACGCAGTATTTT. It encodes CASSSHVGQAFTDTQYF. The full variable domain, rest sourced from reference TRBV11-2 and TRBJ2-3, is EAGVAQSPRYKIIEKRQSVAFWCNPISGHATLYWYQQILGQGPKLLIQFQNNGVVDDSQLPKDRFSAERLKGVDSTLKIQPAKLEDSAVYLCASSSHVGQAFTDTQYFGPGTRLTVL.

The CDR3 DNA reads as TGTGCCACCAGCAGTTATCTAGCGGGGGTTCGGGCGCAGTACTTC. Amino acids: CATSSYLAGVRAQYF. The V gene is TRBV15, the J gene TRBJ2-7; 10 nucleotides line up with TRBD2. J lost 9 bases, V lost 3 bases, and 11 bases had no gene match. The CDR3 sequence is 15 residues long. Germline values: CDR1 LNHNV, CDR2 YYDKDF (reference sequence). The variable domain in full, with the rest retrieved from reference TRBV15 and TRBJ2-7, is DAMVIQNPRYQVTQFGKPVTLSCSQTLNHNVMYWYQQKSSQAPKLLFHYYDKDFNNEADTPDNFQSRRPNTSFCFLDIRSPGLGDTAMYLCATSSYLAGVRAQYFGPGTRLTVT.

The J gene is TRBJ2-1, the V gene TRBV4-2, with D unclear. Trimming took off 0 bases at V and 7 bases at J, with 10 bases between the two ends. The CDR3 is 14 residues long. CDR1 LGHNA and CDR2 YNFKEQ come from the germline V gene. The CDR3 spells CASSQEPQMNEQFF. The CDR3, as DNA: TGTGCCAGCAGCCAAGAGCCACAGATGAATGAGCAGTTCTTC.

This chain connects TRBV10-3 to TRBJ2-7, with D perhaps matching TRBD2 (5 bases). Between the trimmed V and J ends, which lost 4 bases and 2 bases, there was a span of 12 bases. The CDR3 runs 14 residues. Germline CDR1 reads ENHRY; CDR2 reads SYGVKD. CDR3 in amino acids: CAISVAGNPYEQYF. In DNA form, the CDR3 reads TGTGCCATCAGTGTGGCGGGTAATCCCTACGAGCAGTACTTC.

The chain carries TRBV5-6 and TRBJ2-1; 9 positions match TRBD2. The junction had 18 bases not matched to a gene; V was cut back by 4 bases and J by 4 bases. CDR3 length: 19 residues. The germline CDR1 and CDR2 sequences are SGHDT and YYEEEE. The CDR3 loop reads CASSPLLGAGGPPYNEQFF. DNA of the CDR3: TGTGCCAGCAGCCCCCTCTTGGGAGCGGGGGGCCCCCCATACAATGAGCAGTTCTTC.

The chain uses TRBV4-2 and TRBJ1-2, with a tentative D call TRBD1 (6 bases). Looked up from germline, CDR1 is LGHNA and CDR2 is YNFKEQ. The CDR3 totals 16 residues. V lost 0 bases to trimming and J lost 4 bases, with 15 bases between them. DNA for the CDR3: TGTGCCAGCAGCCAAGAAAACACAGGGACCGCCTATGGCTACACCTTC. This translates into CASSQENTGTAYGYTF.

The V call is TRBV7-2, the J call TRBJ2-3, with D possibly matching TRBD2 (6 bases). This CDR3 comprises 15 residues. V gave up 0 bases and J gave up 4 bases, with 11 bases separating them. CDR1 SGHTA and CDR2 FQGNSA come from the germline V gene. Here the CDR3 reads CASSLAGREADTQYF. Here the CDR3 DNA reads TGTGCCAGCAGCTTAGCGGGGCGGGAAGCAGATACGCAGTATTTT.

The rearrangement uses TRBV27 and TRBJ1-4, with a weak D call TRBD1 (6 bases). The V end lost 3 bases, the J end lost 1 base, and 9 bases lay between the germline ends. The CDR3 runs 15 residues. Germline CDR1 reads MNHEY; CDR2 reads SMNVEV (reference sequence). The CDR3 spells CASSLARGTNEKLFF. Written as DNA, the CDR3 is TGTGCCAGCAGTTTGGCCAGGGGAACTAATGAAAAACTGTTTTTT.

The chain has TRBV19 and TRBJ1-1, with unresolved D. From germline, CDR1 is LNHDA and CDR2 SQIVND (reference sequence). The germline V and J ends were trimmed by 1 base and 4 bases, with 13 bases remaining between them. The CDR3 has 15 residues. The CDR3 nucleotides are TGTGCCAGTAGTATAGCCCGGGGATTGAGCACTGAAGCTTTCTTT. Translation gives CASSIARGLSTEAFF.

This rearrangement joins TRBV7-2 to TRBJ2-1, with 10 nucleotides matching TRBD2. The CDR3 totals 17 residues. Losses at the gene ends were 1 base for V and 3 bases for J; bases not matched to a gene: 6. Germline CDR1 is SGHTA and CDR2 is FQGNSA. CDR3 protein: CASSLEASGSYYNEQFF. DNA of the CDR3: TGTGCCAGCAGCTTAGAGGCTAGCGGGAGCTACTACAATGAGCAGTTCTTC.

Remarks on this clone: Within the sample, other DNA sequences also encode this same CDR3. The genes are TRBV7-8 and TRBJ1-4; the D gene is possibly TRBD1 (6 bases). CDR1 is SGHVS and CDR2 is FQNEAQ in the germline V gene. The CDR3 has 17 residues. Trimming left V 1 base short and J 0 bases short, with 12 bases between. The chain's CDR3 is CASSLVQGMATNEKLFF. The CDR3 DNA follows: TGTGCCAGCAGCTTAGTGCAGGGGATGGCAACTAATGAAAAACTGTTTTTT. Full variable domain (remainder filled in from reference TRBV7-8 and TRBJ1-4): GAGVSQSPRYKVAKRGQDVALRCDPISGHVSLFWYQQALGQGPEFLTYFQNEAQLDKSGLPSDRFFAERPEGSVSTLKIQRTQQEDSAVYLCASSLVQGMATNEKLFFGSGTQLSVL.

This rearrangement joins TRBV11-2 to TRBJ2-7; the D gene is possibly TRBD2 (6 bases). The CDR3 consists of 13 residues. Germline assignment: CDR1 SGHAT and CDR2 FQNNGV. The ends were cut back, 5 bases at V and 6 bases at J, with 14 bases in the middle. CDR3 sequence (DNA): TGTGCCAGCAGCCGGGACTTCGGGGCCGAGCAGTACTTC. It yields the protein CASSRDFGAEQYF.

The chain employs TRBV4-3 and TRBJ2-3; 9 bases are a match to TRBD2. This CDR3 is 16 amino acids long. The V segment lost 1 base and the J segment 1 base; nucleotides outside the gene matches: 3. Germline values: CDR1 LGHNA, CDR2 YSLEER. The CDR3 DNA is TGCGCCAGCAGCCAAGCGTCTAGCGGGGGCACAGATACGCAGTATTTT. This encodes CASSQASSGGTDTQYF.

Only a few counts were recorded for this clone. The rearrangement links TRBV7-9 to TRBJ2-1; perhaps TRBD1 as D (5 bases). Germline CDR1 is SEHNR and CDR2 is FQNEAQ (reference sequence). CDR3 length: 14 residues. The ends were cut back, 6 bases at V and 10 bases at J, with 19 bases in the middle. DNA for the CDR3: TGTGCCAGCAGATCTGGACAAGATCTTCGGGAGCAGTTCTTC. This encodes CASRSGQDLREQFF. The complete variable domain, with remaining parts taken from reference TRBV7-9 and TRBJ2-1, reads DTGVSQNPRHKITKRGQNVTFRCDPISEHNRLYWYRQTLGQGPEFLTYFQNEAQLEKSRLLSDRFSAERPKGSFSTLEIQRTEQGDSAMYLCASRSGQDLREQFFGPGTRLTVL.

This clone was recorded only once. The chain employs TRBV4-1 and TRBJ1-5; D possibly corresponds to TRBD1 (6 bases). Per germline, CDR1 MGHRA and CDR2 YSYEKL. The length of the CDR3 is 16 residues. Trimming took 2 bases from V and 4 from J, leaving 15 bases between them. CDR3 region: CASSQSRDIINQPQHF. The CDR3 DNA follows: TGCGCCAGCAGCCAATCCCGGGACATAATTAATCAGCCCCAGCATTTT.

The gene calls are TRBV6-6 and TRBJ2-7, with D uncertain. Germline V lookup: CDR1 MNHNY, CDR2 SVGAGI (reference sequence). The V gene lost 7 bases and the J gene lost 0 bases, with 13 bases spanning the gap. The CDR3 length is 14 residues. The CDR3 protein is CASTDKTGSYEQYF. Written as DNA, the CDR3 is TGTGCCAGCACCGACAAGACCGGCTCCTACGAGCAGTACTTC.

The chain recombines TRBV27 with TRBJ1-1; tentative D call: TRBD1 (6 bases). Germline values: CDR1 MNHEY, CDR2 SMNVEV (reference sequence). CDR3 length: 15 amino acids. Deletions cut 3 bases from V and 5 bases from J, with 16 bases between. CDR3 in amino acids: CASSFPGHGVTEAFF. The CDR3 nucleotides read TGTGCCAGCAGTTTCCCGGGACACGGTGTGACTGAAGCTTTCTTT.

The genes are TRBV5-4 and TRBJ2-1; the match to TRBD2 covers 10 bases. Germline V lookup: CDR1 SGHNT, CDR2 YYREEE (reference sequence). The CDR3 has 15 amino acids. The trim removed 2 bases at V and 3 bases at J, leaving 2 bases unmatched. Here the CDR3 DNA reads TGTGCCAGCAGCTTAGCGGGGGGGCACTACAATGAGCAGTTCTTC. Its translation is CASSLAGGHYNEQFF.